The present entry profiles one T cell receptor (beta chain) with its context. The sample comes from a study of blood T cell repertoires in COVID-19. V lost 1 base and J lost 3, with 16 bases in between. Germline V gives CDR1 SGHNT, CDR2 YYREEE (reference sequence). This CDR3 spans 16 amino acids. Generated by immunoSEQ multiplex PCR, the TCRdb table keeps only in-frame clones and is missing some. The sample has 300,000 to 350,000 clones, about 88% seen once. The sample consisted of PBMCs or T cells enriched from blood (not recorded which). The rearrangement joins TRBV5-4 to TRBJ1-1; TRBD1 might be the D (6 bases). The TCR originated in a woman aged 30 to 39 who had been exposed to COVID-19. The CDR3 nucleotides read TGTGCCAGCAGCTTGTCGGTTCGGGCAGGGGACACTGAAGCTTTCTTT. Protein sequence: CASSLSVRAGDTEAFF.